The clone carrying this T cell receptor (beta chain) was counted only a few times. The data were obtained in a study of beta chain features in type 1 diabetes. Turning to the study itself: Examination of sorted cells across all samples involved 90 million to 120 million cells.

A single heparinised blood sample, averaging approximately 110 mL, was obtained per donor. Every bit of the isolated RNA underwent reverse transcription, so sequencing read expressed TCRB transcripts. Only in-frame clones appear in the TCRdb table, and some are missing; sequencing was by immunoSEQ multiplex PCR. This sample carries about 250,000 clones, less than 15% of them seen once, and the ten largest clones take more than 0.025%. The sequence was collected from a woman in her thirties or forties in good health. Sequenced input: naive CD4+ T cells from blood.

The CDR3 is CASSIPTGRSYGYTF. The CDR3, as DNA: TGTGCCAGTAGTATTCCAACAGGGCGGTCGTATGGCTACACCTTC. The chain has TRBV19 and TRBJ1-2, with D perhaps TRBD1 (6 bases). The V and J ends lost 3 bases and 5 bases respectively, with 16 bases between them. The germline V gene has CDR1 LNHDA and CDR2 SQIVND (reference sequence). The CDR3 consists of 15 residues.